The clone carrying this T cell receptor beta chain occurred many times. Its target is not known. CDR3-region Arm-PCR and iRepertoire HTBI primers produced the TCR beta libraries. TCRdb reanalysed the multiplex PCR reads using MiXCR and keeps one entry per CDR3 protein. Altogether about 420,000 distinct CDR3 sequences are present, about a sixth being singletons, with the ten largest covering less than 30%. These data are taken from a study of regulatory T cells in long-lasting Graves disease. Study-level points and caveats: Persistent patients shared more public clonotypes (2,741) than newly diagnosed patients (around 910).

This CDR3 is 15 amino acids long. Germline CDR1 reads SGHDN; CDR2 reads FVKESK. The V segment lost 1 base and the J segment 3 bases; nucleotides outside the gene matches: 6. Time point meaning: newly diagnosed GD, antithyroid drugs for less than 3 months. Generation of the TCR library employed RNA extracted from PBMCs. These data were likewise used in another study, on T cells in Graves' hyperthyroidism and ophthalmopathy. That work contributes: Stability of Graves' hyperthyroidism was defined as absent ophthalmopathy progression within 18 months.

This clonotype was sampled from a young woman with Graves disease. The sequencing here drew on peripheral blood mononuclear cells (PBMCs), taken at new diagnosis, from a patient treated with antithyroid drugs. This sequence joins TRBV14 and TRBJ2-7; 7 bases agree with TRBD2. Here the CDR3 DNA reads TGTGCCAGCAGCCAAGCGCGGGAGACCCACTACGAGCAGTACTTC. Amino acids: CASSQARETHYEQYF. Looking up the rest from reference TRBV14 and TRBJ2-7 gives the full variable domain: EAGVTQFPSHSVIEKGQTVTLRCDPISGHDNLYWYRRVMGKEIKFLLHFVKESKQDESGMPNNRFLAERTGGTYSTLKVQPAELEDSGVYFCASSQARETHYEQYFGPGTRLTVT.